This note documents a single T cell receptor beta chain sequence. This entry comes from a study of blood T cell repertoires in COVID-19. About the research overall: Spain, Italy and the United States supplied samples that represented acute and convalescent COVID-19. PBMCs, B-cell-depleted T cells, or T cells were the source of the cDNA or gDNA that made up the material.

In the authors' methods: Using reference gene primer amplification, nucleated cell counts were estimated. Generated by immunoSEQ multiplex PCR, the TCRdb table keeps only in-frame clones and is missing some. Clone size and the V and J calls come from that table; the DNA yielded D and trimming. Of some 300,000 clones listed, 70% to 90% were seen once; the top ten hold 6.9%. Trimming removed 5 bases from V and 5 bases from J; junction bases left unmatched: 13. Germline CDR1 and CDR2: SGHAT and FQNNGV. This CDR3 is built from 16 residues. The sequence was collected from a woman aged 25 to 39 who had recovered from COVID-19. The rearrangement links TRBV11-2 to TRBJ1-1, with 8 bases fitting TRBD1. Sequences were obtained from peripheral blood. The CDR3 sequence is CASSHAGQGLSTEAFF. The DNA of the CDR3 is TGTGCCAGCAGCCACGCCGGACAGGGATTATCGACTGAAGCTTTCTTT.